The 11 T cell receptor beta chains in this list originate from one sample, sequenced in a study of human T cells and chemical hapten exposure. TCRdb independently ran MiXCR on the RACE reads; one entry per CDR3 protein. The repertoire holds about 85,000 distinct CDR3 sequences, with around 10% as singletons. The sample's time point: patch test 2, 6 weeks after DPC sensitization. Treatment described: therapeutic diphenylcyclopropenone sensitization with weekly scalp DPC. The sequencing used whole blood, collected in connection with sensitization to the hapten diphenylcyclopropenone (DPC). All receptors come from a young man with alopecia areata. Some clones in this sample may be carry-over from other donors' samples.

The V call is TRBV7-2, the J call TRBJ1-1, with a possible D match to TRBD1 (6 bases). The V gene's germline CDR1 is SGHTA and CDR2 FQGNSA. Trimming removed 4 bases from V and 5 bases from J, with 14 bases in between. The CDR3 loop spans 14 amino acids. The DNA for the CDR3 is TGTGCCAGCAGCTCGTGGGGGCGGGGGACTGAAGCTTTCTTT. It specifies CASSSWGRGTEAFF.

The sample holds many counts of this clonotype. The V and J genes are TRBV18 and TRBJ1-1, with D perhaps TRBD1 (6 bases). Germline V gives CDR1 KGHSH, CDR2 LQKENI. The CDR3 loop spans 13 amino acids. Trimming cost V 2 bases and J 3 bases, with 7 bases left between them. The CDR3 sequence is CASSPRGDTEAFF. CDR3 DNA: TGTGCCAGCTCACCAAGGGGGGACACTGAAGCTTTCTTT.

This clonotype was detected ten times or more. The CDR3 DNA reads TGCAGTGCTAGGTTCTCCGACATTGAGCAGTTCTTC. Its protein product is CSARFSDIEQFF. The chain carries TRBV20-1 and TRBJ2-1, with D hard to call. The CDR3 runs to 12 residues. V lost 3 bases and J 9 bases, leaving 12 bases between the germline ends. Germline V gene lookup returns CDR1 DFQATT and CDR2 SNEGSKA (reference sequence).

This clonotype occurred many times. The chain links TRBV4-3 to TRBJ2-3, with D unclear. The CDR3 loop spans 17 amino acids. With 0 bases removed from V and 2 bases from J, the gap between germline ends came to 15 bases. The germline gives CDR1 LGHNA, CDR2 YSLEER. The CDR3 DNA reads TGCGCCAGCAGCCAAGATCTGGAAGGAGAAGACACAGATACGCAGTATTTT. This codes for CASSQDLEGEDTDTQYF.

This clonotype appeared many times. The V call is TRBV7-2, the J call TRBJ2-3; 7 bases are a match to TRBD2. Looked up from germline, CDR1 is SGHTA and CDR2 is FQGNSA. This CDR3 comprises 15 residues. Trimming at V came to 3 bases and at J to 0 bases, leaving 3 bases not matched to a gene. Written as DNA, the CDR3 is TGTGCCAGCAGCTTGCGCGGGGGTAGCACAGATACGCAGTATTTT. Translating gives CASSLRGGSTDTQYF.

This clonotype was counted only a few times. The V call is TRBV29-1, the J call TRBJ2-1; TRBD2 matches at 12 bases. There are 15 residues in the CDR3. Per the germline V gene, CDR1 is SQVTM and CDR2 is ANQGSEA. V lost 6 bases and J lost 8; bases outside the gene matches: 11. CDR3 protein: CSVILAGGLVDEQFF. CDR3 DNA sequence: TGCAGCGTCATTCTAGCGGGGGGGCTGGTGGATGAGCAGTTCTTC.

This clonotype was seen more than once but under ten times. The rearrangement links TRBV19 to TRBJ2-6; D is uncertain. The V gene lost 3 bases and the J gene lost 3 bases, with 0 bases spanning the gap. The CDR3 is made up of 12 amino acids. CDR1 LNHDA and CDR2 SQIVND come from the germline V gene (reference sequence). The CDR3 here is CASSIGANVLTF. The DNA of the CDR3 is TGTGCCAGTAGTATTGGGGCCAACGTCCTGACTTTC. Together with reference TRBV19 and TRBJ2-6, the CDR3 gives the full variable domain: DGGITQSPKYLFRKEGQNVTLSCEQNLNHDAMYWYRQDPGQGLRLIYYSQIVNDFQKGDIAEGYSVSREKKESFPLTVTSAQKNPTAFYLCASSIGANVLTFGAGSRLTVL.

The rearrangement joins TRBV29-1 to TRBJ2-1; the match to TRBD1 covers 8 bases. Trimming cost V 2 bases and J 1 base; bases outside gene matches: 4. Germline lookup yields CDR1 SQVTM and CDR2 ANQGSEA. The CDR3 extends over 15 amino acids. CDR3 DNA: TGCAGCGTTGAACGAGACAGGGGTTCCTACAATGAGCAGTTCTTC. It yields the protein CSVERDRGSYNEQFF.

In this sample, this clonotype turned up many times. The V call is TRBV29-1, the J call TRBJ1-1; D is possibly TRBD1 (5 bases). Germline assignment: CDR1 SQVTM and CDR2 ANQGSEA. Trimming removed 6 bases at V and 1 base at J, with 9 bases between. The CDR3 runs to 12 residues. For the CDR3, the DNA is TGCAGCGTGGACAACAAGAACACTGAAGCTTTCTTT. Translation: CSVDNKNTEAFF.

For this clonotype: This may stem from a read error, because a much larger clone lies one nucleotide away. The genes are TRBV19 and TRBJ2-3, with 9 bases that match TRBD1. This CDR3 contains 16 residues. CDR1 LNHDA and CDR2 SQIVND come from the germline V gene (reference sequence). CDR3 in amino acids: CASSPGTGKGTETQYF. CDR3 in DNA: TGTGCCAGTAGCCCCGGGACAGGGAAGGGAACAGAAACGCAGTATTTT.

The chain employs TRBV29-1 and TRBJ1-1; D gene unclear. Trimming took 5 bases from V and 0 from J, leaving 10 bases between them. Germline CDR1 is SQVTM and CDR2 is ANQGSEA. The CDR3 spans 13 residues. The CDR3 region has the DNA TGCAGCGTTTCCCCGGTCCTGAACACTGAAGCTTTCTTT. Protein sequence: CSVSPVLNTEAFF.